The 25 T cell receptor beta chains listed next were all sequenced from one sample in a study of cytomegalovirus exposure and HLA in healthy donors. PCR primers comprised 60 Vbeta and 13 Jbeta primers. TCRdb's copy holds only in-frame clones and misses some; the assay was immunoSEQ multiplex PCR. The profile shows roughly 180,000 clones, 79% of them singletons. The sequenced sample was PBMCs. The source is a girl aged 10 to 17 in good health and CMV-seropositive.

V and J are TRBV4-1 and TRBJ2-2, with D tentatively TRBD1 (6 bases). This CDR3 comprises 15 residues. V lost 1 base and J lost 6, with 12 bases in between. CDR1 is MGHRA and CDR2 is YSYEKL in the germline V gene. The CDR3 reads CASSQGLRGSGELFF. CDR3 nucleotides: TGCGCCAGCAGCCAAGGTCTCAGGGGTTCCGGGGAGCTGTTTTTT.

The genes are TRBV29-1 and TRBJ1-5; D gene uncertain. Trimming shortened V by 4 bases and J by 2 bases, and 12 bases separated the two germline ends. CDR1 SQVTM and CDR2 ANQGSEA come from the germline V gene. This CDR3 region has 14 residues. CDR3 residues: CSVVPPRGNQPQHF. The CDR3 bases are TGCAGCGTTGTCCCCCCGCGGGGCAATCAGCCCCAGCATTTT.

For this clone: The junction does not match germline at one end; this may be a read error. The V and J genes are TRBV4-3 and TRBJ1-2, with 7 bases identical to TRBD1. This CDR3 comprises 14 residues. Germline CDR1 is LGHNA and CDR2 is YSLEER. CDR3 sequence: CASSQDRADYGYTF. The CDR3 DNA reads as TGCGCCAGCAGTCAAGACAGGGCGGACTATGGCTACACCTTC.

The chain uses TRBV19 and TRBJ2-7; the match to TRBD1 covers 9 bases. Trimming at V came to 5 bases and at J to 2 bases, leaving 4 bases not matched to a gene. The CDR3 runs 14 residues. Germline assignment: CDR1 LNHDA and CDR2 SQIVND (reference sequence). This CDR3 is CASSGRQGAYEQYF. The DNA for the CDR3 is TGTGCCAGTAGTGGACGACAGGGGGCCTACGAGCAGTACTTC.

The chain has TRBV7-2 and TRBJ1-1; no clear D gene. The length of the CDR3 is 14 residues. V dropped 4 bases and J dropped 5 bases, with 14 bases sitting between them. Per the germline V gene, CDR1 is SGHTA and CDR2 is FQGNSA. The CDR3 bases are TGTGCCAGCAGCTCGTATGGAGCGAGGACTGAAGCTTTCTTT. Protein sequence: CASSSYGARTEAFF.

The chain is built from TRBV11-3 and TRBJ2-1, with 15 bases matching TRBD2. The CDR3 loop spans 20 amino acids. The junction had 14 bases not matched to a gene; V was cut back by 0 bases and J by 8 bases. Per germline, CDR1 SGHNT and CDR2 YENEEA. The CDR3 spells CASSLDLGLAGGPQSDEQFF. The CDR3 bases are TGTGCCAGCAGCTTAGATCTAGGACTAGCGGGGGGGCCACAGTCCGATGAGCAGTTCTTC.

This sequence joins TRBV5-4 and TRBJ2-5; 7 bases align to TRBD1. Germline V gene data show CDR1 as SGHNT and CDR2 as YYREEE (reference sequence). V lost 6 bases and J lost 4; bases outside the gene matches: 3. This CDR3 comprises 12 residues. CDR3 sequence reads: CASKSGGETQYF. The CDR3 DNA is TGTGCCAGCAAATCAGGGGGAGAGACCCAGTACTTC.

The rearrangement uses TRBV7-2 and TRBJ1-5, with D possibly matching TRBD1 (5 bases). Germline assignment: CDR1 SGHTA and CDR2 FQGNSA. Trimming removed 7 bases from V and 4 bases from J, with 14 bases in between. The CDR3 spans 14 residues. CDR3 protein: CASNQTALNQPQHF. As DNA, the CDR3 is TGTGCCAGCAACCAGACAGCCTTGAATCAGCCCCAGCATTTT.

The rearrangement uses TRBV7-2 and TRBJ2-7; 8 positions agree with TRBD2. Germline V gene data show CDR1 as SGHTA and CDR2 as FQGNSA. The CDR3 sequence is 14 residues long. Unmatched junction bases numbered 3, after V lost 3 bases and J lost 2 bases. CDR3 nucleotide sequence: TGTGCCAGCAGCTTCACGCGGGGGGCCTACGAGCAGTACTTC. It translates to CASSFTRGAYEQYF.

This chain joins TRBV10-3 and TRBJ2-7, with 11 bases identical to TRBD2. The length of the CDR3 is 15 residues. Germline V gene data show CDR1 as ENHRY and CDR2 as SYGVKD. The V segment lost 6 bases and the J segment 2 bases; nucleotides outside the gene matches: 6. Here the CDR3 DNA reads TGTGCCATCAGCCCTCTAGCGGGGGGAACCTACGAGCAGTACTTC. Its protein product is CAISPLAGGTYEQYF.

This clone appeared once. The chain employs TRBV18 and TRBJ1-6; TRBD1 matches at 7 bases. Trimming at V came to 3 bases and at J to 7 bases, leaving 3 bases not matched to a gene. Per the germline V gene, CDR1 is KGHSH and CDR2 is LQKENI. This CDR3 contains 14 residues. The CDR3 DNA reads TGTGCCAGCTCACCGGCACAGGGGAATTCACCCCTCCACTTT. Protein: CASSPAQGNSPLHF.

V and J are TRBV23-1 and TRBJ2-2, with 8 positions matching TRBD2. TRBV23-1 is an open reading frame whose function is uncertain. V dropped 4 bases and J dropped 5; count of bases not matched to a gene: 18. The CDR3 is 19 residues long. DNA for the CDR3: TGCGCCAGCAGTCGCGTTTGGGAGTGGCCTAGCGGGTCTACCGGGGAGCTGTTTTTT. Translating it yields CASSRVWEWPSGSTGELFF.

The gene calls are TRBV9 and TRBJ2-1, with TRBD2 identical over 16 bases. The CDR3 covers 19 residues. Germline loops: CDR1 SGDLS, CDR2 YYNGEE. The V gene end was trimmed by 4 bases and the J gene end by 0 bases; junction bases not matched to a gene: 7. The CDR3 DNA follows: TGTGCCAGCAGCTTTTCGGGACTAGCGGGGGGGAGCTCCTACAATGAGCAGTTCTTC. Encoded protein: CASSFSGLAGGSSYNEQFF.

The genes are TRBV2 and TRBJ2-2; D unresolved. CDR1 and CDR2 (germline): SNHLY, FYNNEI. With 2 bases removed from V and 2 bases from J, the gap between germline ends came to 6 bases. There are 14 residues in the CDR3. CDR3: CASSERGNTGELFF. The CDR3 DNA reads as TGTGCCAGCAGTGAAAGAGGAAACACCGGGGAGCTGTTTTTT.

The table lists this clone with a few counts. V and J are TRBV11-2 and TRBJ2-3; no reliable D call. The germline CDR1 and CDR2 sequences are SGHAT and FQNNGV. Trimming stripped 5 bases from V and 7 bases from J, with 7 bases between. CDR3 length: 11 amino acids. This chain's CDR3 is CASSRAYTQYF. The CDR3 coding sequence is TGTGCCAGCAGCCGAGCTTATACGCAGTATTTT.

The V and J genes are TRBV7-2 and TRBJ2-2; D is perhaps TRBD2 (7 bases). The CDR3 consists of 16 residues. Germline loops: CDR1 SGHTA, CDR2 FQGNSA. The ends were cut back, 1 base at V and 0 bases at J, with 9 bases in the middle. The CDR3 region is CASSLEGGPNTGELFF. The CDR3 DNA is TGTGCCAGCAGCTTAGAGGGGGGGCCGAACACCGGGGAGCTGTTTTTT.

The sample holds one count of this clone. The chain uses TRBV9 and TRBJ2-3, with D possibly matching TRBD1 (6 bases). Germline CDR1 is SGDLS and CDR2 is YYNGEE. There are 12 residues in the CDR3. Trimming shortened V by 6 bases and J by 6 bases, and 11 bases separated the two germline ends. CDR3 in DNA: TGTGCCAGCAACAGGGAAGGGGATACGCAGTATTTT. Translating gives CASNREGDTQYF.

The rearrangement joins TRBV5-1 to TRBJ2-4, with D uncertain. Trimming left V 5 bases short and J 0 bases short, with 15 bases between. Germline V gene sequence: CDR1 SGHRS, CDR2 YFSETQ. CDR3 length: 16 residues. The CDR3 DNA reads TGCGCCAGCAGTGGGCGTCCGTCGTTAGCCAAAAACATTCAGTACTTC. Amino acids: CASSGRPSLAKNIQYF.

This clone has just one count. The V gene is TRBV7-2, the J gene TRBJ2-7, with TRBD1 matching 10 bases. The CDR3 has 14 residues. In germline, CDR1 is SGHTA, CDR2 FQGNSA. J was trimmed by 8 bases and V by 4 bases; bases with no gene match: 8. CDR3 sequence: CASSSDRDRGQQYF. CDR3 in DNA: TGTGCCAGCAGCTCCGACCGGGACAGGGGTCAGCAGTACTTC.

CDR3: CASSTPPGNEQYF. The CDR3 region has the DNA TGTGCCAGCAGTACCCCCCCAGGGAACGAGCAGTACTTC. The J gene is TRBJ2-7, the V gene TRBV6-5; tentatively, D is TRBD1 (5 bases). Germline loops: CDR1 MNHEY, CDR2 SVGAGI. V shed 5 bases and J shed 5 bases, with 13 bases lying between them. The CDR3 consists of 13 residues.

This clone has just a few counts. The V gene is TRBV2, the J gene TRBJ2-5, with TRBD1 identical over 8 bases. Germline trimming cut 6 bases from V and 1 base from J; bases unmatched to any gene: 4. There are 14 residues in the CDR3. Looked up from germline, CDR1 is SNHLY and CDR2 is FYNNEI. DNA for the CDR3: TGTGCCAGCAGACCCGGACAGGGCCAAGAGACCCAGTACTTC. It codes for CASRPGQGQETQYF.

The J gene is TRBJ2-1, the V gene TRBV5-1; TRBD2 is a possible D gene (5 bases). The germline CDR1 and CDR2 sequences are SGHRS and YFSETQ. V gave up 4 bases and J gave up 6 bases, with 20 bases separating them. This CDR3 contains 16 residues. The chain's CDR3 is CASSRYGLVPSNEQFF. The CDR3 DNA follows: TGCGCCAGCAGCCGATATGGACTCGTCCCCTCCAATGAGCAGTTCTTC. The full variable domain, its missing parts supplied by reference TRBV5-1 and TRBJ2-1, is KAGVTQTPRYLIKTRGQQVTLSCSPISGHRSVSWYQQTPGQGLQFLFEYFSETQRNKGNFPGRFSGRQFSNSRSEMNVSTLELGDSALYLCASSRYGLVPSNEQFFGPGTRLTVL.

CDR3 DNA sequence: TGTGCCAGCAGCTCGGGACAGCTCAACACTGAAGCTTTCTTT. Translated, it gives CASSSGQLNTEAFF. This chain connects TRBV7-9 to TRBJ1-1; TRBD1 matches at 7 bases. Trimming at V came to 4 bases and at J to 2 bases, leaving 4 bases not matched to a gene. The germline CDR1 and CDR2 sequences are SEHNR and FQNEAQ (reference sequence). This CDR3 spans 14 amino acids.

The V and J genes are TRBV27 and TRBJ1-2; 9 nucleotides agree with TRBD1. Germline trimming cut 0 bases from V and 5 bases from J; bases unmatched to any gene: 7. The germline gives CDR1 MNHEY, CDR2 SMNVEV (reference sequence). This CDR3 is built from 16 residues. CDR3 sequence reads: CASSLSYLGTGYGYTF. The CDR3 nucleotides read TGTGCCAGCAGTTTATCATACCTCGGGACAGGGTATGGCTACACCTTC.

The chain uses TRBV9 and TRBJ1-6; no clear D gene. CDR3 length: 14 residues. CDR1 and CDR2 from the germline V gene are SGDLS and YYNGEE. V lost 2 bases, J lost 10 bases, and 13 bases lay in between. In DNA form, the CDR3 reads TGTGCCAGCAGCGTCAAAACGAGTGAATCACCCCTCCACTTT. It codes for CASSVKTSESPLHF.